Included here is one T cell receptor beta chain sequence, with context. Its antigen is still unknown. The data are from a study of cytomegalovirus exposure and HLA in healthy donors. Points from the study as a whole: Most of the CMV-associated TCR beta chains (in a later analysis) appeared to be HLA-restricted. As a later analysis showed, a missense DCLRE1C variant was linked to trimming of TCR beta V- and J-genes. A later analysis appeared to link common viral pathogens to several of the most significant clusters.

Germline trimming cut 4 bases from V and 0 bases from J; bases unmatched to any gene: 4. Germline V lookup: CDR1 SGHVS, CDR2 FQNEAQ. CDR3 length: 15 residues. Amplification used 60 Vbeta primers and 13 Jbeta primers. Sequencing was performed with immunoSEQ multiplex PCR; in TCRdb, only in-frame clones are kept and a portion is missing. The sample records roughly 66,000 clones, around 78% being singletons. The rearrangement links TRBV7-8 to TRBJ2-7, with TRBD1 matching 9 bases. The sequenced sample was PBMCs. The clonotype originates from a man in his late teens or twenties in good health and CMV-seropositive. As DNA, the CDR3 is TGTGCCAGCAGCTCCCGGGACAGGGTCTCCTACGAGCAGTACTTC. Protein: CASSSRDRVSYEQYF. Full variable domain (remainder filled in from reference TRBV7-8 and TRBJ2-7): GAGVSQSPRYKVAKRGQDVALRCDPISGHVSLFWYQQALGQGPEFLTYFQNEAQLDKSGLPSDRFFAERPEGSVSTLKIQRTQQEDSAVYLCASSSRDRVSYEQYFGPGTRLTVT.